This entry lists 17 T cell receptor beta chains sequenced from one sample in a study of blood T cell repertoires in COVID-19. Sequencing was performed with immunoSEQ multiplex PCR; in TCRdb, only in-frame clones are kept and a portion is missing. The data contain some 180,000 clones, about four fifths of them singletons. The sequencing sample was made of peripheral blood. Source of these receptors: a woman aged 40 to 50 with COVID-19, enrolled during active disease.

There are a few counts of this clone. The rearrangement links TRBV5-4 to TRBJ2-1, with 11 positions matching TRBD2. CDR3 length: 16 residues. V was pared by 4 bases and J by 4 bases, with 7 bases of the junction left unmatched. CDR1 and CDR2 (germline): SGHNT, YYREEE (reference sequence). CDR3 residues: CASSAASGGSYNEQFF. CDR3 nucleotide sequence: TGTGCCAGCAGCGCGGCTAGCGGGGGGAGTTACAATGAGCAGTTCTTC. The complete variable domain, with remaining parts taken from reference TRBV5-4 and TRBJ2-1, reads ETGVTQSPTHLIKTRGQQVTLRCSSQSGHNTVSWYQQALGQGPQFIFQYYREEENGRGNFPPRFSGLQFPNYSSELNVNALELDDSALYLCASSAASGGSYNEQFFGPGTRLTVL.

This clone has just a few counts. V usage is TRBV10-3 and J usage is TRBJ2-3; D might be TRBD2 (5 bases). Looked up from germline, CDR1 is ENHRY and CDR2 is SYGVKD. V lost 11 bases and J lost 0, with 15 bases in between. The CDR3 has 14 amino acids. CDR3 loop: CAVAGGPSTDTQYF. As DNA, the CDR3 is TGTGCCGTCGCGGGCGGACCTAGCACAGATACGCAGTATTTT.

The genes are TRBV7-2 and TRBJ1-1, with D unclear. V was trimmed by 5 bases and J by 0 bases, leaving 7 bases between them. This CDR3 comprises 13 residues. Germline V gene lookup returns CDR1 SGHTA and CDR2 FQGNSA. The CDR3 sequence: CASSRYLNTEAFF. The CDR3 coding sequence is TGTGCCAGCAGCCGGTATCTGAACACTGAAGCTTTCTTT.

The DNA for the CDR3 is TGTGCCAGCAGCACAACACCGAACTACGAGCAGTACTTC. Translated, it gives CASSTTPNYEQYF. The rearrangement links TRBV5-4 to TRBJ2-7, with unresolved D. V lost 4 bases, J lost 3 bases, and 11 bases lay in between. Germline V lookup: CDR1 SGHNT, CDR2 YYREEE (reference sequence). This CDR3 is 13 amino acids long.

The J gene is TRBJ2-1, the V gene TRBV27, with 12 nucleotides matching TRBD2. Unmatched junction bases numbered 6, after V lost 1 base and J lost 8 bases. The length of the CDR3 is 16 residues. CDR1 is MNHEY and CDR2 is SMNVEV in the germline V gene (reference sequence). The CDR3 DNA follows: TGTGCCAGCAGTTTATTGGCTAGCGGGGGGGCCTATGAGCAGTTCTTC. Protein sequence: CASSLLASGGAYEQFF.

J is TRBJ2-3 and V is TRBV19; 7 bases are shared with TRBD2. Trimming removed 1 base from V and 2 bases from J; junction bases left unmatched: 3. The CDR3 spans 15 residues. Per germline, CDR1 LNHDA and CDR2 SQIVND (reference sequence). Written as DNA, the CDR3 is TGTGCCAGTAGTATAGGAGCGGGGTACACAGATACGCAGTATTTT. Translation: CASSIGAGYTDTQYF.

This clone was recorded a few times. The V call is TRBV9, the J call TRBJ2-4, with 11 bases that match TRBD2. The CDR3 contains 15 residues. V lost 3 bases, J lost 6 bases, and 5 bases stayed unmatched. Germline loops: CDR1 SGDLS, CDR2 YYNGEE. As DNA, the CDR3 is TGTGCCAGCAGCGGCGCCCTAGCGGGGGGAAACATTCAGTACTTC. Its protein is CASSGALAGGNIQYF.

In nucleotides, the CDR3 is TGTGCCAGCAGTGAACCCCTAGCGGGGGTCTACGAGCAGTACGTC. Its protein product is CASSEPLAGVYEQYV. The chain recombines TRBV6-1 with TRBJ2-7, with 10 bases lining up with TRBD2. Trimming took 2 bases from V and 3 from J; bases not matched to a gene: 4. The CDR3 loop spans 15 amino acids. CDR1 is MNHNS and CDR2 is SASEGT in the germline V gene.

The CDR3 nucleotides are TGTGCCAGCTCACCACCAGGGGCCGGGTCCAAAAACATTCAGTACTTC. Its protein is CASSPPGAGSKNIQYF. The chain is built from TRBV18 and TRBJ2-4, with D possibly TRBD1 on 5 matching bases. The CDR3 length is 16 residues. V gave up 0 bases and J gave up 2 bases, with 11 bases separating them. CDR1 KGHSH and CDR2 LQKENI come from the germline V gene.

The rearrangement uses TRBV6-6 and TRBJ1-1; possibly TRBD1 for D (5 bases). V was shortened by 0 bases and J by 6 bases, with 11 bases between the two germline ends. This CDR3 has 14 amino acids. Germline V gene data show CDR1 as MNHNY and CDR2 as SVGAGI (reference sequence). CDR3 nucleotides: TGTGCCAGCAGTTACTCAGTATCAGGGCCTGAAGCTTTCTTT. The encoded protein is CASSYSVSGPEAFF.

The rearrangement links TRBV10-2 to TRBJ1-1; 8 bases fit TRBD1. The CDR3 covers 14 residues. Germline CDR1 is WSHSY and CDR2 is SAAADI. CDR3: CATEAGGSGTEAFF. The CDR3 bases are TGCGCTACAGAGGCAGGGGGCTCGGGCACTGAAGCTTTCTTT.

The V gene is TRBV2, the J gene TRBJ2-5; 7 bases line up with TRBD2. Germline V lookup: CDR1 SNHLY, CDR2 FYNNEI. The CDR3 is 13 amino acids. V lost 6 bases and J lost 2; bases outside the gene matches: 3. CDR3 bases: TGTGCCAGCAGACTAGCGACACAAGAGACCCAGTACTTC. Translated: CASRLATQETQYF.

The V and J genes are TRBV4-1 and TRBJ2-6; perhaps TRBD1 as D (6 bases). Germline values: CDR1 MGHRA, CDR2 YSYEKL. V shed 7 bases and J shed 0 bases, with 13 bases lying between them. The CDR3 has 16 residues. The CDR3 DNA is TGCGCCAGCACCCTAAGGGGGAGCTCTGGGGCCAACGTCCTGACTTTC. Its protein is CASTLRGSSGANVLTF.

CDR3 loop: CASSPLGGGGTDTQYF. CDR3 sequence (DNA): TGTGCCAGCTCACCACTCGGCGGGGGGGGCACAGATACGCAGTATTTT. The rearrangement links TRBV18 to TRBJ2-3; 9 positions match TRBD2. Germline values: CDR1 KGHSH, CDR2 LQKENI. The V gene end was trimmed by 1 base and the J gene end by 1 base; junction bases not matched to a gene: 3. The CDR3 consists of 16 residues.

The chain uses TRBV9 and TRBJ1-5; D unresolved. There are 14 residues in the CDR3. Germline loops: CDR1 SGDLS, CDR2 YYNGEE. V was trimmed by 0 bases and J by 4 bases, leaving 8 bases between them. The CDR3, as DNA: TGTGCCAGCAGCGTAGGCTCCGGGAATCAGCCCCAGCATTTT. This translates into CASSVGSGNQPQHF.

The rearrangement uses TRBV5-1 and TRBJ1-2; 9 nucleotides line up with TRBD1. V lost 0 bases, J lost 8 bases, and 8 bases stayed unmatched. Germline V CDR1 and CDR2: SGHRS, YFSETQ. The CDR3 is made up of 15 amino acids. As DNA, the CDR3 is TGCGCCAGCAGCTTGGTACAGGGGGCCTCAGGAGGCTACACCTTC. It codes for CASSLVQGASGGYTF.

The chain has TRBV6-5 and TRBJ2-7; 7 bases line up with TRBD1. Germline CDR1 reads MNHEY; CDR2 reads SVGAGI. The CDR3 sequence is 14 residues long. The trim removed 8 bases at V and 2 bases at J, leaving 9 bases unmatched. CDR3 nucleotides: TGTGCCAGCCGCGGGCGAGGGGGCCCCTACGAGCAGTACTTC. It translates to CASRGRGGPYEQYF.